What follows are 7 T cell receptor beta chains derived from one specimen sequenced in a study of beta chain features in type 1 diabetes. Expressed TCRB transcripts were sequenced, since all the RNA that had been isolated was reverse transcribed. Clones were read by immunoSEQ multiplex PCR, and TCRdb kept only the in-frame ones, dropping some. The data show 200,000 to 300,000 clones, over 65% seen once. Sequencing was carried out using naive CD4+ T cells from blood. The receptors derive from a man under 40 in good health.

This chain connects TRBV20-1 to TRBJ2-4; no clear D. CDR3 length: 11 residues. With 5 bases removed from V and 5 bases from J, the gap between germline ends came to 7 bases. Germline CDR1 and CDR2: DFQATT and SNEGSKA (reference sequence). CDR3 in amino acids: CSADGENIQYF. CDR3 DNA: TGCAGTGCTGATGGGGAAAACATTCAGTACTTC.

This sequence joins TRBV9 and TRBJ2-1, with D uncertain. There are 12 residues in the CDR3. Trimming removed 4 bases at V and 12 bases at J, with 14 bases between. Per germline, CDR1 SGDLS and CDR2 YYNGEE. CDR3 amino acids: CASSSHTSPQFF. CDR3 sequence (DNA): TGTGCCAGCAGCTCCCATACTTCTCCGCAGTTCTTC.

This clone was recorded only once. The CDR3 loop is CASSQDRDGWSQPQHF. CDR3 in DNA: TGTGCCAGCAGCCAGGACAGGGACGGTTGGAGTCAGCCCCAGCATTTT. The chain has TRBV9 and TRBJ1-5; TRBD1 aligns across 8 bases. Germline CDR1 and CDR2: SGDLS and YYNGEE. The V gene end was trimmed by 4 bases and the J gene end by 6 bases; junction bases not matched to a gene: 12. CDR3 length: 16 amino acids. Based on the CDR3 plus reference TRBV9 and TRBJ1-5, the full variable domain is DSGVTQTPKHLITATGQRVTLRCSPRSGDLSVYWYQQSLDQGLQFLIQYYNGEERAKGNILERFSAQQFPDLHSELNLSSLELGDSALYFCASSQDRDGWSQPQHFGDGTRLSIL.

This clone came up once. The DNA for the CDR3 is TGTGCCAGCAGTCCCCCGGGACCCCGATGGGAGCAGTACTTC. This codes for CASSPPGPRWEQYF. The genes are TRBV6-5 and TRBJ2-7; D is perhaps TRBD1 or TRBD2 (5 bases each). V dropped 5 bases and J dropped 7 bases, with 18 bases sitting between them. Germline loops: CDR1 MNHEY, CDR2 SVGAGI. CDR3 size: 14 residues.

The gene calls are TRBV2 and TRBJ2-1; 8 bases match TRBD2. The CDR3 has 15 amino acids. Germline CDR1 SNHLY, CDR2 FYNNEI. V gave up 4 bases and J gave up 4 bases; unmatched junction bases: 6. CDR3 amino acids: CASSAQLAEYNEQFF. The CDR3 DNA follows: TGTGCCAGCAGTGCTCAACTAGCGGAGTACAATGAGCAGTTCTTC. Using reference TRBV2 and TRBJ2-1 for the parts outside the CDR3, the full variable domain is EPEVTQTPSHQVTQMGQEVILRCVPISNHLYFYWYRQILGQKVEFLVSFYNNEISEKSEIFDDQFSVERPDGSNFTLKIRSTKLEDSAMYFCASSAQLAEYNEQFFGPGTRLTVL.

In this sample, this clone turned up a few times. This specimen includes other DNA sequences encoding the same CDR3. This chain joins TRBV9 and TRBJ2-2; no clear D. Germline CDR1 is SGDLS and CDR2 is YYNGEE. V lost 0 bases to trimming and J lost 6 bases, with 3 bases between them. This CDR3 has 12 amino acids. The CDR3 here is CASSVDAGELFF. The CDR3, as DNA: TGTGCCAGCAGCGTAGACGCCGGGGAGCTGTTTTTT.

This clone occurred a few times. This chain uses TRBV29-1 with TRBJ1-1; maybe TRBD1 (6 bases). This CDR3 has 13 amino acids. Germline CDR1 reads SQVTM; CDR2 reads ANQGSEA. The germline V and J ends were trimmed by 8 bases and 0 bases, with 13 bases remaining between them. CDR3 in amino acids: CSSAGVLNTEAFF. CDR3 coding DNA: TGCAGCTCTGCAGGGGTTTTGAACACTGAAGCTTTCTTT.